The 2 T cell receptor beta chains in this list originate from one sample, sequenced in a study of control samples from healthy donors and cancer patients. TCRdb's copy holds only in-frame clones and misses some; the assay was immunoSEQ multiplex PCR. This sample has nearly 200,000 clones, with approximately 91% found just once. Material: blood. These receptors originate from a man between 25 and 39 years old in good health.

The chain uses TRBV7-9 and TRBJ1-3; no clear D. Germline CDR1 reads SEHNR; CDR2 reads FQNEAQ (reference sequence). Trimming cost V 10 bases and J 0 bases, with 13 bases left between them. This CDR3 region has 14 residues. CDR3 DNA sequence: TGTGCCACCGGTGCGGTCAACTCTGGAAACACCATATATTTT. Translated: CATGAVNSGNTIYF.

V gene TRBV7-8 combines with J gene TRBJ2-3; 8 bases are a match to TRBD2. CDR1 and CDR2 (germline): SGHVS, FQNEAQ. Trimming cost V 3 bases and J 4 bases; bases outside gene matches: 15. This CDR3 contains 18 residues. Written as DNA, the CDR3 is TGTGCCAGCAGCTTTTACCAGAATGGGCGGGGGGCTGCAGATACGCAGTATTTT. It specifies CASSFYQNGRGAADTQYF.